This T cell receptor beta chain was sequenced for a study of OX40 agonist ivuxolimab in advanced cancers. Study at large: Partial responses occurred in three patients (one hepatocellular carcinoma, two cutaneous melanoma).

Study findings and constraints: There was clonal expansion of CD4+ and CD8+ blood T cells by week 6 at 0.1 to 3.0 mg/kg.

Regarding this clone: Its antigen is not known.

Profiling relied on immunoSEQ multiplex PCR, and the TCRdb table lists in-frame clones only, not all of them. This table has about 96,000 clones, roughly 88% appearing once. This CDR3 region has 17 residues. V lost 3 bases and J lost 0; bases outside the gene matches: 4. The germline V gene encodes CDR1 ENHRY and CDR2 SYGVKD. This material consisted of CD4+ or CD8+ T cells sorted from blood, taken in a trial of the OX40 agonist ivuxolimab. The source is an adult with an advanced solid tumor such as melanoma, head and neck, liver or kidney cancer. This sequence joins TRBV10-3 and TRBJ2-4; TRBD2 agrees at 11 bases. CDR3 DNA: TGTGCCATCAGTGACCATGGACTAGCGGGAGCCAAAAACATTCAGTACTTC. The encoded protein is CAISDHGLAGAKNIQYF.